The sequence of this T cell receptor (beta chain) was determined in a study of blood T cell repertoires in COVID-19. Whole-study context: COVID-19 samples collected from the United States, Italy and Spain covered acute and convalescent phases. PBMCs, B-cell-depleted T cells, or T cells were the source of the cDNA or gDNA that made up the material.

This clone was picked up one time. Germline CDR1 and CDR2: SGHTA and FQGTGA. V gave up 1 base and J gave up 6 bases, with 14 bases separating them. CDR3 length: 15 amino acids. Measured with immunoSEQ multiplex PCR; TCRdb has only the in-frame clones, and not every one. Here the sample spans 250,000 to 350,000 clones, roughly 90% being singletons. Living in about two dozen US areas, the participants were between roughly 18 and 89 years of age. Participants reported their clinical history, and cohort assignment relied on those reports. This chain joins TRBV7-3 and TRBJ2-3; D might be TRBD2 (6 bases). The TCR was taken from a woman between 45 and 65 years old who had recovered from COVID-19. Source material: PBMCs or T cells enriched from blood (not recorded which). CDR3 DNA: TGTGCCAGCAGCTTAAACCTAGCGCGCTCGGATACGCAGTATTTT. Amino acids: CASSLNLARSDTQYF.